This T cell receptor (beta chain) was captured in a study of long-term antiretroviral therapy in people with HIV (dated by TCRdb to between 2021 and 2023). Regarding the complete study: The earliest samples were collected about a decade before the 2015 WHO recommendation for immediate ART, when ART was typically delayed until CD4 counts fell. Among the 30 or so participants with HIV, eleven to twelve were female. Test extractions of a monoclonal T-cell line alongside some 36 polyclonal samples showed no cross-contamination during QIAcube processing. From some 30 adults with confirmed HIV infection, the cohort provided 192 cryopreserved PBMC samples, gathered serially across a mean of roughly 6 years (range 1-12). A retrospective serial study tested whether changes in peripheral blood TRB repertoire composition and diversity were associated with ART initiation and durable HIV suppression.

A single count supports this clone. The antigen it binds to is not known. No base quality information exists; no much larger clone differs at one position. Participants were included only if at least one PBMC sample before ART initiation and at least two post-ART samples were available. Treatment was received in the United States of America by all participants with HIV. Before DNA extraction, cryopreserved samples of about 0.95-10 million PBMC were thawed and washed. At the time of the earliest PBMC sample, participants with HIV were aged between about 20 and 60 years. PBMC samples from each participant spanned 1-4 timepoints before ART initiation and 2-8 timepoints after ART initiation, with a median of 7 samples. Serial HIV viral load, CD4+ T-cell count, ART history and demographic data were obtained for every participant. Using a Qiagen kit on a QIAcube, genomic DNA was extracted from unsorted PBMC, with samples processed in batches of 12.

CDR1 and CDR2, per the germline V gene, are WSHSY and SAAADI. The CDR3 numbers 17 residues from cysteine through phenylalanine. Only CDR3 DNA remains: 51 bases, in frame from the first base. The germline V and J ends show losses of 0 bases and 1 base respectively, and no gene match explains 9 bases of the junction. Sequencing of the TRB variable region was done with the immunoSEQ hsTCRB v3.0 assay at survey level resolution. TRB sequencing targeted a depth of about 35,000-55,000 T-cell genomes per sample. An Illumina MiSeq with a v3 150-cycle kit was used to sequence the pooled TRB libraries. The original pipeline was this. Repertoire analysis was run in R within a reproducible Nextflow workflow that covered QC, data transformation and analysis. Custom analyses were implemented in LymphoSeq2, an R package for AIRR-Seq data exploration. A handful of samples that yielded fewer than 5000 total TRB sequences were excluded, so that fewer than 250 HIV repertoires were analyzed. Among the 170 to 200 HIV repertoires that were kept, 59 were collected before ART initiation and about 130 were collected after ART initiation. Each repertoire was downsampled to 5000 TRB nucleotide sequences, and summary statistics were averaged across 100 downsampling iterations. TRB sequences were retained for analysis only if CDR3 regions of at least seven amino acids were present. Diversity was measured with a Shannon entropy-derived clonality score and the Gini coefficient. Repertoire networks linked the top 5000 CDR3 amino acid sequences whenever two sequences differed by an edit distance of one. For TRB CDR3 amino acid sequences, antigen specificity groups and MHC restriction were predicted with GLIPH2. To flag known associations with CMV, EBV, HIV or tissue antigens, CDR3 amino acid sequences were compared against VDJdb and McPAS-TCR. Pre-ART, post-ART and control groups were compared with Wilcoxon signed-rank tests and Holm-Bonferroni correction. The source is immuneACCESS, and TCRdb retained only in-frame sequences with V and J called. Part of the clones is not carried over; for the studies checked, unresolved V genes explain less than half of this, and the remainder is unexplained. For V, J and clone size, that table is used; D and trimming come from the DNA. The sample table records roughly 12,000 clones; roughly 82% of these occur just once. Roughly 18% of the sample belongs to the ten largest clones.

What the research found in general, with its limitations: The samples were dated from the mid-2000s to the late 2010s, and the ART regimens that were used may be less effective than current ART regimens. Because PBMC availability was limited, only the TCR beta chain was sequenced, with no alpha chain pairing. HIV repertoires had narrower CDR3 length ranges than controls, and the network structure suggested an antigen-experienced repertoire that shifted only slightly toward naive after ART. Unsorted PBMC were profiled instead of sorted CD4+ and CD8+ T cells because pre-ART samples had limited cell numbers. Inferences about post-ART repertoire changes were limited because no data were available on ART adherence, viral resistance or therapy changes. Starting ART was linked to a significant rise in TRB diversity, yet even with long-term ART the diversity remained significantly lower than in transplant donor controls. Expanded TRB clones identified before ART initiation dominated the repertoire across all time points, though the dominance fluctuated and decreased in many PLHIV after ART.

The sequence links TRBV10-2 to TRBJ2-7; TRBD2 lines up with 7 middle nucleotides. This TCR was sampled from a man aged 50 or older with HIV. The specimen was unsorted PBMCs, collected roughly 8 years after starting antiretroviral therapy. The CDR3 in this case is CASSESYPGTISYEQYF. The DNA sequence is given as TGCGCCAGCAGTGAGTCGTACCCCGGGACTATATCCTACGAGCAGTACTTC.